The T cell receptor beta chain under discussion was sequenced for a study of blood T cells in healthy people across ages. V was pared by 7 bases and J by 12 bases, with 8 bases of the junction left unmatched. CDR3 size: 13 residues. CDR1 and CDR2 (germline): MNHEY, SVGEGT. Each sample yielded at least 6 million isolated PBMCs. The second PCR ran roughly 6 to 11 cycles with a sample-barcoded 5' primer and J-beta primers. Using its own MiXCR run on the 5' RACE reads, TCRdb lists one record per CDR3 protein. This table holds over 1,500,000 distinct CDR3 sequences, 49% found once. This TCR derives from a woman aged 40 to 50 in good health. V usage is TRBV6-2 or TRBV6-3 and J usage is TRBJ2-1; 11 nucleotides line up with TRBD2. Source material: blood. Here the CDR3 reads CASNKGLADRQFF. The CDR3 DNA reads TGTGCCAGCAATAAGGGACTAGCGGACCGGCAGTTCTTC.